Listed below are T cell receptor beta chains from one sample, sequenced in a study of patients and donors after allogeneic stem cell transplantation. One entry per CDR3 protein results from TCRdb running MiXCR on the RT-PCR reads. The profile shows about a million distinct CDR3 sequences, roughly 17% of them singletons. The sample was blood, either unsorted or a sorted T cell fraction (not recorded which). These TCRs come from a human donor who was either an allogeneic HSCT recipient or a stem cell or donor lymphocyte infusion donor (not recorded which). It is not recorded whose cells these are; they may come from a transplant donor. Both conserved end residues are part of each CDR3. Fields, in order: clone size, J gene, D gene, V gene, CDR3 DNA, CDR3 protein. The D gene is left open where the match is weak. Size is stated for part of the rows, as once, few or many counts, or as a class when the clone is expanded.

>.|TRBJ1-2|.|TRBV4-1
TGCGCCAGCAGCCAAGAGTGGGGTCTTTTCTACGGCTACACCTTC
CASSQEWGLFYGYTF
>few|TRBJ2-1|TRBD2|TRBV20-1
TGCAGTGCTAGTGGATGGACTAGCCGAAATGAGCAGTTCTTC
CSASGWTSRNEQFF
>.|TRBJ2-2|TRBD2|TRBV11-2
TGTGCCAGCAGACGGGGGACTAGCGCCTCGAACACCGGGGAGCTGTTTTTT
CASRRGTSASNTGELFF
>.|TRBJ2-1|TRBD2|TRBV5-1
TGCGCCAGCAGCTTGCCCAGGGCTAGCGGGGACAGCTCCTACAATGAGCAGTTCTTC
CASSLPRASGDSSYNEQFF
>few|TRBJ2-7|TRBD1|TRBV24-1
TGTGCCACCAGCCTCCGGGACAGAAGCTCCTACGAGCAGTACTTC
CATSLRDRSSYEQYF
>few|TRBJ2-7|.|TRBV5-1
TGCGCCAGCAGCCTTGGACAGTTAACCTACGAGCAGTACTTC
CASSLGQLTYEQYF
>.|TRBJ2-1|TRBD2|TRBV27
TGTGCCAGCAGTCCCTGGACTAGCGGGAGGAATGAGCTGTTCTTC
CASSPWTSGRNELFF
>few|TRBJ2-7|.|TRBV12-3/TRBV12-4
TGTGCCAGCGGCCCAACAGGGACAGAGCAGTACTTC
CASGPTGTEQYF
>.|TRBJ1-1|.|TRBV11-2
TGTGCCAGCAGCTTAGTATTATTGGGCACTGAAGCTTTCTTT
CASSLVLLGTEAFF
>.|TRBJ2-1|.|TRBV6-1
TGTGCCAGCAGCGCCTCACTAGCATTAGGATCCAATGAGCAGTTCTTC
CASSASLALGSNEQFF
>.|TRBJ1-5|TRBD1|TRBV30
TGTGCCTGGAGTGCGAGACGAACAGGGGGCGGTCAGCCCCAGCATTTT
CAWSARRTGGGQPQHF
>few|TRBJ2-5|TRBD2|TRBV12-3/TRBV12-4
TGTGCCAGCAGTTTAGGGACTAGCGGGAGAATTGGAGAGACCCAGTACTTC
CASSLGTSGRIGETQYF
>.|TRBJ1-4|TRBD1|TRBV5-1
TGCGCCAGCAGCGGGGGACAGGGGACATGGGAAAAACTGTTTTTT
CASSGGQGTWEKLFF
>once|TRBJ2-3|TRBD2|TRBV5-1
TGCGCCAGCAGCGATCAGCGGGAGGGGAGCACAGATACGCAGTATTTT
CASSDQREGSTDTQYF
>.|TRBJ2-3|TRBD1|TRBV20-1
TGCAGTGCTCACCCGGGACAGGGGGCTGTAGATACGCAGTATTTT
CSAHPGQGAVDTQYF
>.|TRBJ1-5|.|TRBV20-1
TGCAGTGCTAAAAGGGGGGTCGGCAATCAGCCCCAGCATTTT
CSAKRGVGNQPQHF
>.|TRBJ2-7|.|TRBV12-3/TRBV12-4
TGTGCCAGCAGTTTAGGGCTCCGAACTTACGAGCAGTACTTC
CASSLGLRTYEQYF
>once|TRBJ1-2|.|TRBV7-9
TGTGCCAGCAGCTTAAGTAGGGCTCCCCTCGGCGGCTACACCTTC
CASSLSRAPLGGYTF
>.|TRBJ2-4|.|TRBV7-3
TGTGCCAGCAGCACAGGGCCTAAAGCCAAAAACATTCAGTACTTC
CASSTGPKAKNIQYF
>few|TRBJ1-5|.|TRBV2
TGTGCCAGCAGTGAAATGGGGCAGCCCAATCAGCCCCAGCATTTT
CASSEMGQPNQPQHF
>few|TRBJ1-1|.|TRBV7-2
TGTGCCAGCAGCATAACAGGGAGAGCTTTCTTT
CASSITGRAFF
>.|TRBJ1-5|TRBD1|TRBV20-1
TGCAGTGCCTCCCCGGGGACAGGTTATCAGCCCCAGCATTTT
CSASPGTGYQPQHF
>.|TRBJ2-5|.|TRBV4-3
TGCGCCAGCAGCCCGCGGCCTATGGCTCAAGAGACCCAGTACTTC
CASSPRPMAQETQYF
>few|TRBJ1-2|.|TRBV5-8
TGTGCCAGCAGCACAGGACCGACTAACTATGGCTACACCTTC
CASSTGPTNYGYTF
>.|TRBJ1-5|.|TRBV4-2
TGTGCCAGCAGCCAAGCTCCCAGGGGCCAGCCCCAGCATTTT
CASSQAPRGQPQHF
>.|TRBJ1-5|.|TRBV25-1
TGTGCCAGCAGTGTGATCCGGCGTGGCAATCAGCCCCAGCATTTT
CASSVIRRGNQPQHF
>many|TRBJ2-3|TRBD2|TRBV20-1
TGCAGTGCTAGTATTCGGACTAGCGGGATAGGAGATACGCAGTATTTT
CSASIRTSGIGDTQYF
>.|TRBJ2-7|.|TRBV20-1
TGCAGTGCACACCGGACAGACTACGAGCAGTACTTC
CSAHRTDYEQYF
>.|TRBJ1-5|.|TRBV7-6
TGTGCCAGCAGCTTACTGGGTAGGAGTCAGCCCCAGCATTTT
CASSLLGRSQPQHF
>.|TRBJ1-1|TRBD1|TRBV25-1
TGTGCCAGCAGTGAAAGGTCCCGGGGACAGGGCGACACTGAAGCTTTCTTT
CASSERSRGQGDTEAFF
>.|TRBJ2-7|TRBD2|TRBV10-3
TGTGCCATCAGAGATTCCGGGACTAGCCCCTACGAGCAGTACTTC
CAIRDSGTSPYEQYF
>.|TRBJ2-7|.|TRBV5-5
TGTGCCAGCAGCTCGTGGGACGCTACCTACGAGCAGTACTTC
CASSSWDATYEQYF
>few|TRBJ1-5|TRBD1|TRBV20-1
TGCAGTGCCTCGGGACAGGGCGAAATGCATTTT
CSASGQGEMHF
>.|TRBJ2-7|TRBD1|TRBV11-2
TGTGCCAGCAGACACCCGGGACAGAATTATCGGACCTACGAGCAGTACTTC
CASRHPGQNYRTYEQYF
>few|TRBJ1-4|.|TRBV6-2/TRBV6-3
TGTGCCAGCAAACAGGAGAATGAAAAACTGTTTTTT
CASKQENEKLFF
>.|TRBJ2-7|.|TRBV5-1
TGCGCCAGCAGCTTTACAGGGTTCGGTGGCGAGCAGTACTTC
CASSFTGFGGEQYF
>.|TRBJ1-1|.|TRBV2
TGTGCCAGCAGTACAGGAACTCGAGCTTTCTTT
CASSTGTRAFF
>few|TRBJ1-2|.|TRBV12-3/TRBV12-4
TGTGCCAGCAGTTGGCACAGGGCCCAAGTCTATGGCTACACCTTC
CASSWHRAQVYGYTF
>.|TRBJ2-1|TRBD1|TRBV3-1
TGTGCCAGCAGCGAAAGCGGACAGGGGTTCGGCAATGAGCAGTTCTTC
CASSESGQGFGNEQFF
>many|TRBJ2-5|.|TRBV6-2/TRBV6-3
TGTGCCAGCAGTTACCTCTCCCGGGGCTCAGAGACCCAGTACTTC
CASSYLSRGSETQYF
>few|TRBJ2-7|.|TRBV2
TGTGCCAGCCGGACAGTAAGCTACGAGCAGTACTTC
CASRTVSYEQYF
>.|TRBJ1-2|.|TRBV7-9
TGTGCCAGCAGCTTACTAGGGACGGATGGCTACACCTTC
CASSLLGTDGYTF
>.|TRBJ2-7|TRBD1|TRBV28
TGTGCCAGCAGTTTATCCCCACAGGGGCGCACCTACGAGCAGTACTTC
CASSLSPQGRTYEQYF
>.|TRBJ2-1|TRBD1|TRBV11-2
TGTGCCAGCAGCCGCGTATGGGACAGGGCTCGTGAGCAGTTCTTC
CASSRVWDRAREQFF
>many|TRBJ2-5|.|TRBV20-1
TGCAGTGCGGGGGGATTGTGGATGCAAGAGACCCAGTACTTC
CSAGGLWMQETQYF
>.|TRBJ2-2|TRBD2|TRBV11-1
TGTGCCAGCAGGCTAGCTAGCGGCCCGAACACCGGGGAGCTGTTTTTT
CASRLASGPNTGELFF
>few|TRBJ1-3|TRBD1|TRBV7-2
TGTGCCAGCAGTGAGATGGGACAGGGTTCAGGAAACACCATATATTTT
CASSEMGQGSGNTIYF
>many|TRBJ2-7|.|TRBV20-1
TGCAGTGCTAGAGAGTCAGTTTCCTACGAGCAGTACTTC
CSARESVSYEQYF
>.|TRBJ1-1|.|TRBV29-1
TGCAGCGTTGGGCAGGCGAACACTGAAGCTTTCTTT
CSVGQANTEAFF
>.|TRBJ1-4|TRBD1|TRBV6-1
TGTGCCAGCAGTGCCTGGGGACAGGGGAACGAAAAACTGTTTTTT
CASSAWGQGNEKLFF